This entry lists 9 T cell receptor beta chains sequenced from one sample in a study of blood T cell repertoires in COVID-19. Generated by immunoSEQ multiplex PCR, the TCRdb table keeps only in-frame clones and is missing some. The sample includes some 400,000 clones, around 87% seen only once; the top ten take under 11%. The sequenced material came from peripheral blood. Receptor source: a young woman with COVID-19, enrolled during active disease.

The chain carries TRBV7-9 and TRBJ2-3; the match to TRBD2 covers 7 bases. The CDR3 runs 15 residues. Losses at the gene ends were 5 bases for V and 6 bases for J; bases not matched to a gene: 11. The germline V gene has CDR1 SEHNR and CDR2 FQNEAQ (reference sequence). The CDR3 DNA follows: TGTGCCAGCAGCCCGACTAGCAGAGGAGGGGATACGCAGTATTTT. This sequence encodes CASSPTSRGGDTQYF.

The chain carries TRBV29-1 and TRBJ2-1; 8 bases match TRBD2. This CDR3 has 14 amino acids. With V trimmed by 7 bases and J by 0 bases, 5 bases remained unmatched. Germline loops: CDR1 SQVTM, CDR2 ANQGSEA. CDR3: CSDVAGPSYNEQFF. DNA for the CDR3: TGCAGCGATGTAGCGGGACCCTCCTACAATGAGCAGTTCTTC.

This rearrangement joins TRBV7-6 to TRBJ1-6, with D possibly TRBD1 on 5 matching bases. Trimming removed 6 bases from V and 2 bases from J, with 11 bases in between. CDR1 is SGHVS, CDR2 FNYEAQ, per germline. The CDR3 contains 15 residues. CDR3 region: CASSQGVTYNSPLHF. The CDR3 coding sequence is TGTGCCAGCAGTCAAGGGGTCACCTATAATTCACCCCTCCACTTT.

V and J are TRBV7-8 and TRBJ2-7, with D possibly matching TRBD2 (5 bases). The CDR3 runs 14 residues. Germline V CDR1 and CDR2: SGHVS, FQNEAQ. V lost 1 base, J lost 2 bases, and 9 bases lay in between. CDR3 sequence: CASSLGREPYEQYF. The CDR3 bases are TGTGCCAGCAGCTTAGGACGGGAACCCTACGAGCAGTACTTC.

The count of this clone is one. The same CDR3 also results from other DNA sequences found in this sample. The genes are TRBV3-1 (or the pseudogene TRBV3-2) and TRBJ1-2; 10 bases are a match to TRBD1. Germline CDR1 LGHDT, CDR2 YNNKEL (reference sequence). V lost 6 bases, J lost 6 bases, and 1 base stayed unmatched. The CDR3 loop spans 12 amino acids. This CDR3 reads CASRGTGDGYTF. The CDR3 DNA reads TGTGCCAGCAGAGGGACAGGGGATGGCTACACCTTC.

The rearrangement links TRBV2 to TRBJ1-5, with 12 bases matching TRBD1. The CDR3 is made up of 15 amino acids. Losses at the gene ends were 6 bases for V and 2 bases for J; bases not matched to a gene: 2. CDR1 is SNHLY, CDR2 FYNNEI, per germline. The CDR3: CASSGTGGGNQPQHF. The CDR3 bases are TGTGCCAGCAGCGGGACAGGGGGCGGCAATCAGCCCCAGCATTTT.

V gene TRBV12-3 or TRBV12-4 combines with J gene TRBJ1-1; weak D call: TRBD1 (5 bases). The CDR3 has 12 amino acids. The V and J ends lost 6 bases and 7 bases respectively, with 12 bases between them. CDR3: CASSYLDSEAFF. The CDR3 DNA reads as TGTGCCAGCAGCTACCTCGACAGTGAAGCTTTCTTT.

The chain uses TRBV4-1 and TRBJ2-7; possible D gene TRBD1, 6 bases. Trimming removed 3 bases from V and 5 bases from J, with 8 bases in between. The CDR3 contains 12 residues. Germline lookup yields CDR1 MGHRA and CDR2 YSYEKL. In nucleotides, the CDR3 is TGCGCCAGCAGCCACAGGGGCCACGAGCAGTACTTC. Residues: CASSHRGHEQYF.

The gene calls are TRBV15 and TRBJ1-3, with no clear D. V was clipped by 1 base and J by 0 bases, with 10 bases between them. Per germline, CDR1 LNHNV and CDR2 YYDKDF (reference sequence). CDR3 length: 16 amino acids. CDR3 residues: CATSRGGPSSGNTIYF. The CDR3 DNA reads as TGTGCCACCAGCAGAGGAGGCCCGAGCTCTGGAAACACCATATATTTT.